The TCR beta chain described here comes from a study of T cells in Graves' hyperthyroidism and ophthalmopathy. Whole-study findings and limits: Blood held most thyroid clonotypes expanded above 0.001 frequency.

Germline V gene sequence: CDR1 LNHNV, CDR2 YYDKDF (reference sequence). This CDR3 is built from 17 residues. The trim removed 2 bases at V and 0 bases at J, leaving 6 bases unmatched. Authors of the study amplified TCR beta CDR3 regions from RNA transcripts. A set of HTBI primers served as the primers for a first-round RT-PCR of the TCR CDR3. TCRdb used MiXCR to reprocess the multiplex PCR reads, holding one entry per CDR3 protein. The sample carries approximately 530,000 distinct CDR3 sequences, approximately 16% recorded once. This clonotype has more than one count but fewer than ten. Its antigen is as yet unknown.

Sequencing used blood. The chain carries TRBV15 and TRBJ2-4, with 8 bases lining up with TRBD1. The receptor was derived from a woman between 18 and 30 years old with Graves' hyperthyroidism. For the CDR3, the DNA is TGTGCCACCAGCAGAAAGGACAGGGCGGGAGCCAAAAACATTCAGTACTTC. Residues: CATSRKDRAGAKNIQYF.